This T cell receptor (beta chain) was sequenced in a study of CD8+CD57+ T cells in acquired aplastic anemia. Whole-study context: Mean DNA quantity obtained from sorted CD4+ and CD8+ cells was 3.2 ug.

This clonotype was counted at least ten times. Genomic DNA, serving as template, underwent TCR beta VDJ and CDR3 profiling. Each CDR3 protein gets one entry after TCRdb re-called the reads with MiXCR. The sample gives some 190,000 distinct CDR3 sequences, around 45% of which show up once; 2.5% to 3.5% is in the top ten. V trimming: 4 bases; J trimming: 10 bases; junction bases outside the gene matches: 9. CDR1 and CDR2 (germline): KGHDR, SFDVKD. The CDR3 is 16 residues long. The origin of this receptor is a human donor in good health. This chain links TRBV24-1 with TRBJ2-1, with 13 bases that match TRBD2. Sequenced: sorted CD4+, CD8+, or CD8+CD57+ T cells (not recorded which) from PBMCs. The CDR3 DNA follows: TGTGCCACCAGTGACCCCGGACTAGCGGGAGTGGGGGAGCAGTTCTTC. This codes for CATSDPGLAGVGEQFF.